Listed below are T cell receptor beta chains from one sample, sequenced in a study of T cell responses to AZD1222 COVID-19 vaccine. The repertoire was sequenced with immunoSEQ multiplex PCR; TCRdb's copy has only in-frame clones and lacks some. The sample shows around 100,000 clones, approximately 90% of them seen only once. This specimen was peripheral blood, taken 28 days after the second AZD1222 dose. Receptor source: an adult who received the AZD1222 COVID-19 vaccine. The CDR3 runs from the conserved cysteine through the conserved F or W. Fields, in order: clone size, J gene, V gene, D gene, CDR3 DNA, CDR3 protein. D genes are given only for firm matches. The size of a clone is reported for some rows only, either as once, few or many, or as a class for expanded clones.

clone size: .
J gene: TRBJ2-1
V gene: TRBV19
D gene: .
CDR3 DNA: TGTGCAGCAAAGGGGGGTGGGAATGAGCAGTTCTTC
CDR3 protein: CAAKGGGNEQFF

clone size: .
J gene: TRBJ2-5
V gene: TRBV7-2
D gene: .
CDR3 DNA: TGTGCCAGCAGCTTAATTGGGCTATCTGAGACCCAGTACTTC
CDR3 protein: CASSLIGLSETQYF

clone size: .
J gene: TRBJ1-2
V gene: TRBV25-1
D gene: TRBD1
CDR3 DNA: TGTGCCAGCAGTGAGGGACAGGGGGTCTATGGCTACACCTTC
CDR3 protein: CASSEGQGVYGYTF

clone size: .
J gene: TRBJ2-1
V gene: TRBV7-9
D gene: TRBD1
CDR3 DNA: TGTGCCAGCAGCCCTGGGACAGGGGGTGACAATGAGCAGTTCTTC
CDR3 protein: CASSPGTGGDNEQFF

clone size: once
J gene: TRBJ1-6
V gene: TRBV4-1
D gene: .
CDR3 DNA: TGCGCCAGCAGCCTCCAGATTGTTAGCCCCTACACTCGTCTTTCACCCCTCCACTTT
CDR3 protein: CASSLQIVSPYTRLSPLHF

clone size: .
J gene: TRBJ2-1
V gene: TRBV11-3
D gene: TRBD1
CDR3 DNA: TGTGCCAGCAGCAGTCGACAGGGTTACAATGAGCAGTTCTTC
CDR3 protein: CASSSRQGYNEQFF

clone size: .
J gene: TRBJ1-1
V gene: TRBV10-3
D gene: .
CDR3 DNA: TGTGCCATCTCACAGGGACAGAACACTGAAGCTTTCTTT
CDR3 protein: CAISQGQNTEAFF

clone size: .
J gene: TRBJ2-7
V gene: TRBV7-2
D gene: TRBD2
CDR3 DNA: TGTGCCAGCAGCTTACCTAGCGGGGGTTACGAGCAGTACTTC
CDR3 protein: CASSLPSGGYEQYF

clone size: .
J gene: TRBJ1-2
V gene: TRBV10-3
D gene: .
CDR3 DNA: TGTGCCATCAGTGGGGGAGGAGTATCAAACTATGGCTACACCTTC
CDR3 protein: CAISGGGVSNYGYTF

clone size: .
J gene: TRBJ1-5
V gene: TRBV7-2
D gene: TRBD1
CDR3 DNA: TGTGCCAGCAGCCCCGGGACAGGGGGCAATCAGCCCCAGCATTTT
CDR3 protein: CASSPGTGGNQPQHF

clone size: few
J gene: TRBJ2-1
V gene: TRBV20-1
D gene: .
CDR3 DNA: TGCAGTGCTAGTCGGCCAGCCAATTACAATGAGCAGTTCTTC
CDR3 protein: CSASRPANYNEQFF

clone size: .
J gene: TRBJ2-5
V gene: TRBV7-9
D gene: .
CDR3 DNA: TGTGCCAGCAGCCAACAAGAGACCCAGTACTTC
CDR3 protein: CASSQQETQYF

clone size: .
J gene: TRBJ2-3
V gene: TRBV6-5
D gene: TRBD2
CDR3 DNA: TGTGCCAGCAGGAGCGGGACCCGCACAGATACGCAGTATTTT
CDR3 protein: CASRSGTRTDTQYF

clone size: .
J gene: TRBJ1-2
V gene: TRBV27
D gene: .
CDR3 DNA: TGTGCCAGCAAGATAGCCGGGACAACTAACTATGGCTACACCTTC
CDR3 protein: CASKIAGTTNYGYTF

clone size: .
J gene: TRBJ2-1
V gene: TRBV27
D gene: .
CDR3 DNA: TGTGCCAGCAGGAGATACGATGAGCAGTTCTTC
CDR3 protein: CASRRYDEQFF

clone size: .
J gene: TRBJ1-5
V gene: TRBV6-2/TRBV6-3
D gene: .
CDR3 DNA: TGTGCCAGCAGTTACGCTGGAGCCAGTCAGCCCCAGCATTTT
CDR3 protein: CASSYAGASQPQHF

clone size: .
J gene: TRBJ2-6
V gene: TRBV6-5
D gene: .
CDR3 DNA: TGTGCCAGCAGCCGCGTATCGGCTGGGGCCAACGTCCTGACTTTC
CDR3 protein: CASSRVSAGANVLTF

clone size: .
J gene: TRBJ1-2
V gene: TRBV5-6
D gene: .
CDR3 DNA: TGTGCCAGCCTCTCGGACGTTGGCGCTGACTATGGCTACACCTTC
CDR3 protein: CASLSDVGADYGYTF

clone size: .
J gene: TRBJ2-3
V gene: TRBV27
D gene: TRBD2
CDR3 DNA: TGTGCCAGCAGTTTACAGCGGGGGGCAACAAGCACAGATACGCAGTATTTT
CDR3 protein: CASSLQRGATSTDTQYF

clone size: few
J gene: TRBJ1-5
V gene: TRBV15
D gene: TRBD1
CDR3 DNA: TGTGCCACCAGCAGAGAATCGGACAGGGGGCGCCCCGGTCAGCCCCAGCATTTT
CDR3 protein: CATSRESDRGRPGQPQHF

clone size: .
J gene: TRBJ2-3
V gene: TRBV7-9
D gene: .
CDR3 DNA: TGTGCCAGCAGCTTAGCCGTAGATACGCAGTATTTT
CDR3 protein: CASSLAVDTQYF

clone size: .
J gene: TRBJ2-1
V gene: TRBV24-1
D gene: .
CDR3 DNA: TGTGCCACCAGTGGGGCGGGACAGAGCTCCTACAATGAGCAGTTCTTC
CDR3 protein: CATSGAGQSSYNEQFF

clone size: .
J gene: TRBJ2-5
V gene: TRBV12-3/TRBV12-4
D gene: TRBD1
CDR3 DNA: TGTGCCAGCAGTTTCGACAGGGTAGAGACCCAGTACTTC
CDR3 protein: CASSFDRVETQYF

clone size: .
J gene: TRBJ2-7
V gene: TRBV6-2/TRBV6-3
D gene: TRBD2
CDR3 DNA: TGTGCCAGCAGTTACGCCGGGACTAGCGGGGGGTACGAGCAGTACTTC
CDR3 protein: CASSYAGTSGGYEQYF

clone size: once
J gene: TRBJ1-6
V gene: TRBV27
D gene: .
CDR3 DNA: TGTGCCAGCAGTCCCGAGGGCAGGGATAATTCACCCCTCCACTTT
CDR3 protein: CASSPEGRDNSPLHF

clone size: once
J gene: TRBJ2-5
V gene: TRBV5-6
D gene: .
CDR3 DNA: TGTGCCAGCAGCTTTGAAGGCGGACCCAAAGAGACCCAGTACTTC
CDR3 protein: CASSFEGGPKETQYF

clone size: .
J gene: TRBJ2-2
V gene: TRBV6-2/TRBV6-3
D gene: TRBD2
CDR3 DNA: TGTGCCAGCAGCCCACAGACTAGCGGGGGGTTCACCGGGGAGCTGTTTTTT
CDR3 protein: CASSPQTSGGFTGELFF

clone size: .
J gene: TRBJ2-1
V gene: TRBV7-2
D gene: .
CDR3 DNA: TGTGCCAGCAGCTTGGAATGGGGCCACAATGAGCAGTTCTTC
CDR3 protein: CASSLEWGHNEQFF

clone size: .
J gene: TRBJ1-1
V gene: TRBV7-8
D gene: .
CDR3 DNA: TGTGCCAGCAGCTTACGACTGTTTGGCACTGAAGCTTTCTTT
CDR3 protein: CASSLRLFGTEAFF

clone size: .
J gene: TRBJ2-2
V gene: TRBV18
D gene: .
CDR3 DNA: TGTGCCAGCTCCCAACAGGGAGGGAGTGCCGGGGAGCTGTTTTTT
CDR3 protein: CASSQQGGSAGELFF

clone size: .
J gene: TRBJ1-5
V gene: TRBV19
D gene: .
CDR3 DNA: TGTGCCAGTAGTATAAGACAGTTTAATCAGCCCCAGCATTTT
CDR3 protein: CASSIRQFNQPQHF

clone size: .
J gene: TRBJ1-2
V gene: TRBV18
D gene: .
CDR3 DNA: TGTGCCAGCTCAAAACGGACGGAGGGAGTTATTGGCTACACCTTC
CDR3 protein: CASSKRTEGVIGYTF

clone size: few
J gene: TRBJ2-1
V gene: TRBV12-3/TRBV12-4
D gene: .
CDR3 DNA: TGTGCCAGCGGTTATGGTGAGCAGTTCTTC
CDR3 protein: CASGYGEQFF

clone size: .
J gene: TRBJ2-2
V gene: TRBV4-1
D gene: .
CDR3 DNA: TGCGCCAGCAGCCTAAGACCCGAAACGGGAACCGGGGAGCTGTTTTTT
CDR3 protein: CASSLRPETGTGELFF

clone size: few
J gene: TRBJ1-2
V gene: TRBV7-8
D gene: .
CDR3 DNA: TGTGCCAGCAGCCCCCGGGAGGTCGGTACCTACACCTTC
CDR3 protein: CASSPREVGTYTF

clone size: .
J gene: TRBJ2-3
V gene: TRBV19
D gene: TRBD2
CDR3 DNA: TGTGCCAGTAGGGGGACTAGCGGTTCCACAGATACGCAGTATTTT
CDR3 protein: CASRGTSGSTDTQYF

clone size: .
J gene: TRBJ1-6
V gene: TRBV11-2
D gene: TRBD1
CDR3 DNA: TGTGCCAGCAGCTTAACCCGGTTCGACAGGGATTCACCCCTCCACTTT
CDR3 protein: CASSLTRFDRDSPLHF

clone size: .
J gene: TRBJ2-5
V gene: TRBV6-1
D gene: .
CDR3 DNA: TGTGCCAGCAGTGAAGCCCAGGGGGGGTGGGAGACCCAGTACTTC
CDR3 protein: CASSEAQGGWETQYF

clone size: .
J gene: TRBJ2-7
V gene: TRBV12-3/TRBV12-4
D gene: TRBD1
CDR3 DNA: TGTGCCAGCAGTCGGACAGGGAGCTACGAGCAGTACTTC
CDR3 protein: CASSRTGSYEQYF

clone size: .
J gene: TRBJ1-6
V gene: TRBV6-5
D gene: TRBD1
CDR3 DNA: TGTGCCAGCAGTCCCCGGGACAGGGGTAATTCACCCCTCCACTTT
CDR3 protein: CASSPRDRGNSPLHF

clone size: .
J gene: TRBJ2-1
V gene: TRBV10-3
D gene: .
CDR3 DNA: TGTGCCATCAGGGGGGGCTCCTACAATGAGCAGTTCTTC
CDR3 protein: CAIRGGSYNEQFF

clone size: .
J gene: TRBJ1-2
V gene: TRBV4-3
D gene: .
CDR3 DNA: TGCGCCAGCAGCCAAGATAAAAGGACAGCTAACTATGGCTACACCTTC
CDR3 protein: CASSQDKRTANYGYTF

clone size: .
J gene: TRBJ1-1
V gene: TRBV3-1/TRBV3-2
D gene: .
CDR3 DNA: TGTGCCAGCAGCCAAATCCTGAGCAGAATGAACACTGAAGCTTTCTTT
CDR3 protein: CASSQILSRMNTEAFF

clone size: .
J gene: TRBJ2-5
V gene: TRBV21-1
D gene: .
CDR3 DNA: TGTGCCAGCAGCAAAGTTGGGGACAGGTACCAAGAGACCCAGTACTTC
CDR3 protein: CASSKVGDRYQETQYF

clone size: .
J gene: TRBJ1-2
V gene: TRBV29-1
D gene: TRBD1
CDR3 DNA: TGCAGTACCGGGACAGGTTATGGCTACACCTTC
CDR3 protein: CSTGTGYGYTF